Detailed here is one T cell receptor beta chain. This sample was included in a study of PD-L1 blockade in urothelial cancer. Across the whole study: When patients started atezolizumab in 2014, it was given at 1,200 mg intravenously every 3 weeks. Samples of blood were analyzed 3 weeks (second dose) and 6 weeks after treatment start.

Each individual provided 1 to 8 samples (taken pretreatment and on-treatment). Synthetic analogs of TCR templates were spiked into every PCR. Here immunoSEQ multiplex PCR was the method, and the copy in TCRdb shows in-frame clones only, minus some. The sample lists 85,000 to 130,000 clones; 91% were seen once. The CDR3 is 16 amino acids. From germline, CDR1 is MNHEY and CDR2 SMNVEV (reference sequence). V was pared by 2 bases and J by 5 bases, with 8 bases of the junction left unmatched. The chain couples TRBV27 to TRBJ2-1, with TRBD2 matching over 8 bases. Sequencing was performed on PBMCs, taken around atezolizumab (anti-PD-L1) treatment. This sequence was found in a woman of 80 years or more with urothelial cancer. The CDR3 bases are TGTGCCAGCAGTTTAGAAGCGGGAGTTGTCAACAATGAGCAGTTCTTC. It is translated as CASSLEAGVVNNEQFF.